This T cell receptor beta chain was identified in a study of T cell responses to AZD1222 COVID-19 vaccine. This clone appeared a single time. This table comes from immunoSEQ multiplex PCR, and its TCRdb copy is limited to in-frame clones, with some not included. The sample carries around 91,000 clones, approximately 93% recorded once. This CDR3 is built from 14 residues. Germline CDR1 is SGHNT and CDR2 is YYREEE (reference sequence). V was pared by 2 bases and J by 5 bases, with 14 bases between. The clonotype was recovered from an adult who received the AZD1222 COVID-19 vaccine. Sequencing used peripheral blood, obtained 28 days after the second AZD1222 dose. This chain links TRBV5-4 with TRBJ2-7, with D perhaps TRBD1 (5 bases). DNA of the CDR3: TGTGCCAGCAGCTTCGGGCGCAGGGTCGACGAGCAGTACTTC. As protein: CASSFGRRVDEQYF.